Following are 7 T cell receptor beta chains from one sample sequenced in a study of cytomegalovirus exposure and HLA in healthy donors. A multiplex PCR was run with 60 Vbeta primers and 13 Jbeta primers. Some clones are missing from TCRdb's copy, which holds only in-frame ones; the method was immunoSEQ multiplex PCR. The sample contains some 120,000 clones, 80% of which appear only once. Source material: PBMCs. The receptors originated from a man in his forties in good health and CMV-seronegative.

This chain links TRBV28 with TRBJ1-5; TRBD1 matches at 8 bases. CDR3 length equals 17 residues. Germline CDR1 reads MDHEN; CDR2 reads SYDVKM. Germline trimming cut 2 bases from V and 6 bases from J; bases unmatched to any gene: 12. In nucleotides, the CDR3 is TGTGCCAGCAGTTTAGGACTTAACCGGGACAGGAGTCAGCCCCAGCATTTT. Amino acid sequence: CASSLGLNRDRSQPQHF.

The DNA of the CDR3 is TGTGCCAGCAGCTTAGAACAGGGTTCACCCCTCCACTTT. Translation: CASSLEQGSPLHF. The V call is TRBV7-9, the J call TRBJ1-6; weak D call: TRBD1 (6 bases). From germline, CDR1 is SEHNR and CDR2 FQNEAQ (reference sequence). CDR3 length: 13 residues. The V end lost 1 base, the J end lost 9 bases, and 7 bases lay between the germline ends.

In its sample, this clone was seen a few times. V and J are TRBV27 and TRBJ1-2, with TRBD1 matching over 8 bases. V was pared by 3 bases and J by 3 bases, with 9 bases of the junction left unmatched. The CDR3 is made up of 16 amino acids. Germline V gives CDR1 MNHEY, CDR2 SMNVEV (reference sequence). The CDR3 spells CASSFSILTGDYGYTF. CDR3 DNA: TGTGCCAGCAGTTTCTCCATTCTGACAGGGGACTATGGCTACACCTTC.

The rearrangement joins TRBV6-1 to TRBJ2-5; D might be TRBD2 (5 bases). Trimming cost V 4 bases and J 5 bases, with 11 bases left between them. Germline loops: CDR1 MNHNS, CDR2 SASEGT. The CDR3 is made up of 13 amino acids. This CDR3 is CASSAARGETQYF. Written as DNA, the CDR3 is TGTGCCAGCAGTGCCGCACGAGGGGAGACCCAGTACTTC.

This clone was detected only a few times. This chain uses TRBV30 with TRBJ1-2; no firm D call. Germline values: CDR1 GTSNPN, CDR2 SVGIG (reference sequence). V was trimmed by 7 bases and J by 6 bases, leaving 21 bases between them. CDR3 size: 14 residues. This CDR3 reads CALLSSGSSNGYTF. The CDR3 DNA is TGTGCCTTACTCTCAAGCGGATCCAGTAATGGCTACACCTTC. The whole variable domain, remainder taken from reference TRBV30 and TRBJ1-2, is SQTIHQWPATLVQPVGSPLSLECTVEGTSNPNLYWYRQAAGRGLQLLFYSVGIGQISSEVPQNLSASRPQDRQFILSSKKLLLSDSGFYLCALLSSGSSNGYTFGSGTRLTVV.

This chain uses TRBV5-1 with TRBJ2-5; 8 bases map to TRBD1. V trimming: 5 bases; J trimming: 5 bases; junction bases outside the gene matches: 8. Germline V CDR1 and CDR2: SGHRS, YFSETQ. This CDR3 comprises 14 residues. In DNA form, the CDR3 reads TGCGCCAGCAGGGAAGGACAGGGCTGGGAGACCCAGTACTTC. Translated: CASREGQGWETQYF.

This chain uses TRBV7-2 with TRBJ2-7; TRBD2 aligns across 10 bases. The CDR3 is 14 residues long. Trimming at V came to 5 bases and at J to 4 bases, leaving 5 bases not matched to a gene. Germline-derived CDR1 and CDR2 are SGHTA and FQGNSA. The CDR3 sequence: CASSETSGSYEQYF. Written as DNA, the CDR3 is TGTGCCAGCAGCGAGACTAGCGGGTCATACGAGCAGTACTTC.